The sample holds many counts of the clone carrying this TCR beta chain. Antigen: not known. The V and J ends lost 1 base and 4 bases, in that order; junction bases with no gene match: 10. CDR3 length: 17 amino acids. The germline V gene has CDR1 SGHVS and CDR2 FNYEAQ. In TCRdb, the 5' RACE reads were re-called with MiXCR into one record per CDR3 protein. Seen here are about 25,000 distinct CDR3 sequences, around 3.4% observed once, and the top ten hold less than 9%. The data were taken from a study of neurological immune-mediated disorders. Across the study: Among the approximately 35 patients with multiple sclerosis, approximately 31 were relapsing-remitting, while 3 were secondary progressive. Broader study findings: No CDR3 amino acid sequences recurred among expanded clones across subjects, suggesting private repertoires in all groups.

This TCR derives from a woman aged 30 to 39 with multiple sclerosis. Sample: PBMCs. The V call is TRBV7-6, the J call TRBJ2-3; 8 bases match TRBD2. The CDR3 loop reads CASSLVPAGGVADTQYF. The CDR3 bases are TGTGCCAGCAGCTTAGTACCGGCGGGGGGAGTGGCAGATACGCAGTATTTT.